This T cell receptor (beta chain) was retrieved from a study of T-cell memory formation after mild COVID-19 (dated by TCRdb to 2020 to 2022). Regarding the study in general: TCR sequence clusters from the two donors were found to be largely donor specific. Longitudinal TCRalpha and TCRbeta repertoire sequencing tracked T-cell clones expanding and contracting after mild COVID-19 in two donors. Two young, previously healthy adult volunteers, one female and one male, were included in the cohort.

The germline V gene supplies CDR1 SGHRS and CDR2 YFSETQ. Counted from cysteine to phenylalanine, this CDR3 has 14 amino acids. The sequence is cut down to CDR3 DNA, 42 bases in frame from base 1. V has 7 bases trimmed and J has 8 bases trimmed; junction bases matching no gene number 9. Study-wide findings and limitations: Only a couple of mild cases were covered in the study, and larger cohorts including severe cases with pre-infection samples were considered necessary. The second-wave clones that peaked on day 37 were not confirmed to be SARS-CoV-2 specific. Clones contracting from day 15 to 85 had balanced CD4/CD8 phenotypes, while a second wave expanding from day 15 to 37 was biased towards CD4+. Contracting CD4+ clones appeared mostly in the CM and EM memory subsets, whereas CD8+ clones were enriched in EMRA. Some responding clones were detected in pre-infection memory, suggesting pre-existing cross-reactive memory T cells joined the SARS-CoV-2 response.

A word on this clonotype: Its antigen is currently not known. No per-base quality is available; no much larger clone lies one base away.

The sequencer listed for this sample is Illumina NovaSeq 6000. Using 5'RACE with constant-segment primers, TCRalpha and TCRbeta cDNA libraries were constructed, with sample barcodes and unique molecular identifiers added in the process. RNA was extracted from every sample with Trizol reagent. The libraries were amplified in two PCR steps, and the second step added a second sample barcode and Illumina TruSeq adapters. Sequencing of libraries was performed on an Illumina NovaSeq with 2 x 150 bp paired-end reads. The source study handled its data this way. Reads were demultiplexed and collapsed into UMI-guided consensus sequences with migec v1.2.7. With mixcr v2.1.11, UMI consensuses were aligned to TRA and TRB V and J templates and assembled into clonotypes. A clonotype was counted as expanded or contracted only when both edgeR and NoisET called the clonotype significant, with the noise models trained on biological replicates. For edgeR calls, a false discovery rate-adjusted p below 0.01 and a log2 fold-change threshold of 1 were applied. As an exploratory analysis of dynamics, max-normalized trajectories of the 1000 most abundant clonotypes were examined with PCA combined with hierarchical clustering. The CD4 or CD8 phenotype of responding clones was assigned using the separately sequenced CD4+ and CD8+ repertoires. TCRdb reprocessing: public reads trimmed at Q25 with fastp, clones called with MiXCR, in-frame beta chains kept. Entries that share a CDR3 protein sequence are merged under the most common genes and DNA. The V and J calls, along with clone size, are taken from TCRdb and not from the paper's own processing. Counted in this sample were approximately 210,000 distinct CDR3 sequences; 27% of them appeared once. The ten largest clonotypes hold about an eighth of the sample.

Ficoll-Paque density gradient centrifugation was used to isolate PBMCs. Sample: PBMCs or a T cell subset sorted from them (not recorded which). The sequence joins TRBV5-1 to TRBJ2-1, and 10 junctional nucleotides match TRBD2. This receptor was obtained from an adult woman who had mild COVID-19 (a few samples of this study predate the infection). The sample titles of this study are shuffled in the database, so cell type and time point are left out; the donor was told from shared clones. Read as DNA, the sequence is TGCGCCAGCCTCGATAGCGGGAGGAGGGATGAGCAGTTCTTC. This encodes CASLDSGRRDEQFF.